This T cell receptor (beta chain) comes out of a study of Ad26.COV2.S vaccination and SARS-CoV-2 variants. Study overall: The vaccine Ad26.COV2.S was put into the muscle once, or twice with 56 days between. Findings of the study overall: Assessments of TCR breadth and depth may have underestimated the total T cell responses. Comparability of non-spike TCR breadth was observed across vaccine and placebo recipients. Marked by substantial breadth, spike-specific CD8+ and CD4+ T cell responses were reportedly seen after vaccination.

Sequenced by immunoSEQ multiplex PCR; TCRdb stores in-frame clones only, minus some. Of 250,000 to 300,000 clones listed, about 90% are singletons. Indicated treatment: roughly 20 received Ad26.COV2.S at low or high dose, single or two shots; roughly five received placebo; per-sample allocation not given. Following the first vaccine or placebo injection, samples were taken on day 63. CDR3 size: 14 residues. V lost 2 bases and J lost 6, with 12 bases in between. In germline, CDR1 is SGHAT, CDR2 FQNNGV. Concerning this clone: Antigen: not known.

Source: peripheral blood, taken in a trial of Ad26.COV2.S vaccine versus placebo. This TCR was sampled from a person between 18 and 65 years old who received the Ad26.COV2.S COVID-19 vaccine or a placebo. The chain uses TRBV11-2 and TRBJ2-3; possibly TRBD1 for D (6 bases). The CDR3 DNA follows: TGTGCCAGCAGCTTATGGCAGGGGTTCGATACGCAGTATTTT. Amino acids: CASSLWQGFDTQYF.